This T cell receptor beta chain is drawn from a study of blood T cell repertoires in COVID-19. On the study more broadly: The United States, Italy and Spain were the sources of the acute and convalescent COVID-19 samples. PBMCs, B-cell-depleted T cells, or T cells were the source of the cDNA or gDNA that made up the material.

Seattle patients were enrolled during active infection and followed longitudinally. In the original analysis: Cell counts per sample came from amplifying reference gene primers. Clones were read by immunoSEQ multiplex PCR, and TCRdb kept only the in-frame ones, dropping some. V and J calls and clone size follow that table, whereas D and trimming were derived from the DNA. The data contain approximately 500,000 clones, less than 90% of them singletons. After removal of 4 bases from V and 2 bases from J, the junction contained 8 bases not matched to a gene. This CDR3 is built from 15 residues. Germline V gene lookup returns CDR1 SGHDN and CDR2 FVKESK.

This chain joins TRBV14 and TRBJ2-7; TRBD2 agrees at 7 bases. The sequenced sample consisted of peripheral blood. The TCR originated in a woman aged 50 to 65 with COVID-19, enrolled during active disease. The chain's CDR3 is CASSPSRGLPYEQYF. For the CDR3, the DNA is TGTGCCAGCAGCCCGAGTAGGGGACTACCCTACGAGCAGTACTTC.